These 25 T cell receptor beta chains were sequenced from one sample in a study of blood T cells in healthy people across ages. Through a sample-barcoded 5' primer and a J-beta primer mix, a second PCR was run for roughly 7 to 11 cycles. One entry per CDR3 protein, called by TCRdb with MiXCR from the 5' RACE reads. In the table there are approximately 810,000 distinct CDR3 sequences, under 30% of which are singletons. Input material: blood. The receptor source for this set is an elderly woman in good health.

This clonotype was seen many times. As DNA, the CDR3 is TGTGCCAGCCGGGGGACAGGGACGATAGCAACTGAGACCCAGTACTTC. Protein sequence: CASRGTGTIATETQYF. The V and J genes are TRBV7-2 and TRBJ2-5, with 9 positions matching TRBD1. The CDR3 totals 16 residues. J gave up 5 bases and V 8 bases, and 15 bases lay outside the gene matches. Germline-derived CDR1 and CDR2 are SGHTA and FQGNSA. The whole variable domain, remainder taken from reference TRBV7-2 and TRBJ2-5, is GAGVSQSPSNKVTEKGKDVELRCDPISGHTALYWYRQSLGQGLEFLIYFQGNSAPDKSGLPSDRFSAERTGGSVSTLTIQRTQQEDSAVYLCASRGTGTIATETQYFGPGTRLLVL.

As to this clonotype: An end of the junction differs from the germline gene, which may be a read error. The V and J genes are TRBV27 and TRBJ1-2, with D hard to call. Germline V gene sequence: CDR1 MNHEY, CDR2 SMNVEV (reference sequence). This CDR3 is built from 15 residues. The CDR3 DNA sequence: TGTACCAGCAGTTTAGATCGGCAGCGTCTCTATGACTACACCTTC. Translated: CTSSLDRQRLYDYTF.

This clonotype was counted only a few times. The chain has TRBV30 and TRBJ1-2, with 10 bases lining up with TRBD1. V was clipped by 3 bases and J by 8 bases; unmatched bases: 12. Germline CDR1 is GTSNPN and CDR2 is SVGIG (reference sequence). This CDR3 is built from 15 residues. In nucleotides, the CDR3 is TGTGCCTGGAGAGCCCTAGACAGGGGGCATAGCGGCTACACCTTC. Translating it yields CAWRALDRGHSGYTF.

This clonotype was seen many times. The genes are TRBV28 and TRBJ2-1, with 7 positions matching TRBD1. This CDR3 is 13 amino acids long. V lost 5 bases and J lost 7; bases outside the gene matches: 5. Looked up from germline, CDR1 is MDHEN and CDR2 is SYDVKM. The CDR3, as DNA: TGTGCCAGCAGTCAGACAGGGAAAAATGAGCAGTTCTTC. Residues: CASSQTGKNEQFF.

This clonotype came up many times. The J gene is TRBJ2-3, the V gene TRBV4-3; D is unclear. Between the trimmed V and J ends, which lost 4 bases and 4 bases, there was a span of 9 bases. Germline CDR1 LGHNA, CDR2 YSLEER. There are 13 residues in the CDR3. CDR3 amino acids: CASSRLVADTQYF. In DNA form, the CDR3 reads TGCGCCAGCAGCCGCTTAGTAGCAGATACGCAGTATTTT.

The chain carries TRBV30 and TRBJ1-2; 7 bases line up with TRBD1. Germline CDR1 reads GTSNPN; CDR2 reads SVGIG (reference sequence). Trimming took 4 bases from V and 8 from J; bases not matched to a gene: 7. The CDR3 runs to 12 residues. The CDR3 loop is CAWNTLGGGYTF. The CDR3 nucleotides read TGTGCCTGGAATACTTTAGGGGGCGGCTACACCTTC. Filled out from reference TRBV30 and TRBJ1-2, the complete variable domain reads SQTIHQWPATLVQPVGSPLSLECTVEGTSNPNLYWYRQAAGRGLQLLFYSVGIGQISSEVPQNLSASRPQDRQFILSSKKLLLSDSGFYLCAWNTLGGGYTFGSGTRLTVV.

This clonotype was seen repeatedly, ten times or more. This chain joins TRBV20-1 and TRBJ2-1, with D unresolved. Trimming shortened V by 3 bases and J by 0 bases, and 15 bases separated the two germline ends. Germline V CDR1 and CDR2: DFQATT, SNEGSKA (reference sequence). The CDR3 loop spans 16 amino acids. The CDR3 loop is CSAREKFRSSYNEQFF. CDR3 coding DNA: TGCAGTGCTAGGGAAAAATTCAGAAGCTCCTACAATGAGCAGTTCTTC.

V gene TRBV10-3 combines with J gene TRBJ2-4; 9 bases line up with TRBD2. The length of the CDR3 is 15 residues. Germline CDR1 and CDR2: ENHRY and SYGVKD. J was trimmed by 13 bases and V by 3 bases; bases with no gene match: 13. The CDR3 DNA follows: TGTGCCATCAGTGAATCTAGCGGGGAGGGCAATGAGCAGTACTTC. This sequence encodes CAISESSGEGNEQYF.

This clonotype appeared many times. The chain employs TRBV7-2 and TRBJ1-1; no definite D call. The CDR3 has 14 amino acids. V gave up 1 base and J gave up 2 bases, with 8 bases separating them. The V gene's germline CDR1 is SGHTA and CDR2 FQGNSA. The CDR3 sequence: CASSLDWFNTEAFF. CDR3 DNA: TGTGCCAGCAGCTTAGATTGGTTTAACACTGAAGCTTTCTTT.

This clonotype has a handful of counts. V usage is TRBV7-2 and J usage is TRBJ1-6; D unclear. Germline V gene sequence: CDR1 SGHTA, CDR2 FQGNSA. The CDR3 sequence is 13 residues long. Trimming cost V 5 bases and J 11 bases, with 13 bases left between them. Here the CDR3 DNA reads TGTGCCAGCAGCCCTTGGAAACCAGCACCCCTCCACTTT. Protein: CASSPWKPAPLHF.

This clonotype showed up many times. The V and J genes are TRBV29-1 and TRBJ2-1; a possible D gene is TRBD2 (7 bases). V was trimmed by 7 bases and J by 5 bases, leaving 18 bases between them. The length of the CDR3 is 14 residues. In germline, CDR1 is SQVTM, CDR2 ANQGSEA. The CDR3 region has the DNA TGCAGCGCCGTGGGGGGGGCGGGGGACAATGAGCAGTTCTTC. Translating gives CSAVGGAGDNEQFF.

This clonotype came up many times. The chain uses TRBV7-2 and TRBJ1-5; no definite D call. The ends were cut back, 2 bases at V and 5 bases at J, with 7 bases in the middle. Germline V gene data show CDR1 as SGHTA and CDR2 as FQGNSA. CDR3 length: 13 residues. The CDR3 DNA follows: TGTGCCAGCAGCTTATCCATAGATCAGCCCCAGCATTTT. As protein: CASSLSIDQPQHF. Combining the CDR3 with reference TRBV7-2 and TRBJ1-5 gives the whole variable domain GAGVSQSPSNKVTEKGKDVELRCDPISGHTALYWYRQSLGQGLEFLIYFQGNSAPDKSGLPSDRFSAERTGGSVSTLTIQRTQQEDSAVYLCASSLSIDQPQHFGDGTRLSIL.

The sample holds a few counts of this clonotype. This chain uses TRBV16 with TRBJ1-4; D uncertain. V lost 2 bases to trimming and J lost 0 bases, with 10 bases between them. CDR1 KGHSY and CDR2 FQNENV come from the germline V gene. The CDR3 has 16 residues. CDR3 loop: CASSQPLRATNEKLFF. CDR3 DNA sequence: TGTGCCAGCAGCCAACCCCTACGGGCAACTAATGAAAAACTGTTTTTT.

At least ten counts were recorded for this clonotype. This chain connects TRBV7-2 to TRBJ2-1; 12 nucleotides match TRBD2. J gave up 7 bases and V 1 base, and 5 bases lay outside the gene matches. The CDR3 length is 16 residues. CDR1 is SGHTA and CDR2 is FQGNSA in the germline V gene. In DNA, the CDR3 is TGTGCCAGCAGCTTAGAGCTAGCGGGGGGGACGAATGAGCAGTTCTTC. It is translated as CASSLELAGGTNEQFF.

As to this clonotype: A single base separates this from a much larger clone, so it may be a read error. The chain uses TRBV4-2 and TRBJ2-1; 8 bases line up with TRBD2. The J call may be mistaken, given a closer DNA end match to TRBJ2-7. The germline gives CDR1 LGHNA, CDR2 YNFKEQ. There are 15 residues in the CDR3. CDR3: CASRASGSQGNEQYF. The CDR3 bases are TGTGCCAGCAGGGCTAGCGGGTCTCAGGGGAATGAGCAGTACTTC.

A few counts support this clonotype. The rearrangement joins TRBV11-3 to TRBJ2-5, with D perhaps TRBD2 (5 bases). The CDR3 is made up of 16 amino acids. Germline values: CDR1 SGHNT, CDR2 YENEEA. Trimming left V 5 bases short and J 1 base short, with 17 bases between. The CDR3 coding sequence is TGTGCCAGCAGCCTACTAGGCGGCAGCTCCCAAGAGACCCAGTACTTC. It codes for CASSLLGGSSQETQYF. The complete variable domain, with remaining parts taken from reference TRBV11-3 and TRBJ2-5, reads EAGVVQSPRYKIIEKKQPVAFWCNPISGHNTLYWYLQNLGQGPELLIRYENEEAVDDSQLPKDRFSAERLKGVDSTLKIQPAELGDSAVYLCASSLLGGSSQETQYFGPGTRLLVL.

This chain links TRBV7-8 with TRBJ2-7; 8 positions match TRBD1. V was clipped by 1 base and J by 4 bases; unmatched bases: 9. CDR1 SGHVS and CDR2 FQNEAQ come from the germline V gene. CDR3 size: 16 residues. For the CDR3, the DNA is TGTGCCAGCAGCTTAGTTCAGGGGGCGCATCGATACGAGCAGTACTTC. Amino acid sequence: CASSLVQGAHRYEQYF. Based on the CDR3 plus reference TRBV7-8 and TRBJ2-7, the full variable domain is GAGVSQSPRYKVAKRGQDVALRCDPISGHVSLFWYQQALGQGPEFLTYFQNEAQLDKSGLPSDRFFAERPEGSVSTLKIQRTQQEDSAVYLCASSLVQGAHRYEQYFGPGTRLTVT.

The chain couples TRBV12-3 or TRBV12-4 to TRBJ2-1, with 8 bases identical to TRBD1. V trimming: 5 bases; J trimming: 2 bases; junction bases outside the gene matches: 8. The CDR3 runs 16 residues. In nucleotides, the CDR3 is TGTGCCAGCAGTCCCCGACAGGGGACGGCCTACAATGAGCAGTTCTTC. Translating it yields CASSPRQGTAYNEQFF.

This clonotype was observed at least ten times. The chain combines TRBV18 with TRBJ1-2; the D is unclear. V lost 3 bases, J lost 4 bases, and 15 bases lay in between. CDR1 is KGHSH, CDR2 LQKENI, per germline. The CDR3 sequence is 15 residues long. The DNA of the CDR3 is TGTGCCAGCTCACCTGGACCGGATAATTTCTATGGCTACACCTTC. This sequence encodes CASSPGPDNFYGYTF.

Worth noting for this clonotype: Because it lacks the conserved phenylalanine or tryptophan at the end, this CDR3 is likely a read error. The chain couples TRBV19 to TRBJ2-6; D is undetermined. From germline, CDR1 is LNHDA and CDR2 SQIVND (reference sequence). The ends were cut back, 4 bases at V and 0 bases at J, with 7 bases in the middle. The CDR3 consists of 15 residues. CDR3 sequence reads: CASSRANSGANVLTV. CDR3 nucleotide sequence: TGTGCCAGTAGTAGGGCTAACTCTGGGGCCAACGTCCTGACTGTC.

This clonotype has ten or more counts. The chain is built from TRBV7-2 and TRBJ1-2; D may be TRBD1 (6 bases). V shed 1 base and J shed 4 bases, with 10 bases lying between them. This CDR3 is 14 amino acids long. Germline CDR1 is SGHTA and CDR2 is FQGNSA. CDR3 in amino acids: CASSLEQGVYGYTF. The CDR3 nucleotides are TGTGCCAGCAGCTTAGAACAGGGCGTCTATGGCTACACCTTC.

This clonotype was counted at least ten times. This chain uses TRBV7-9 with TRBJ2-5; 10 bases fit TRBD1. After removal of 3 bases from V and 1 base from J, the junction contained 5 bases not matched to a gene. Germline V CDR1 and CDR2: SEHNR, FQNEAQ (reference sequence). The CDR3 is made up of 16 amino acids. The DNA of the CDR3 is TGTGCCAGCAGCTTTGGGGACAGGGGAGCCCAAGAGACCCAGTACTTC. Amino acids: CASSFGDRGAQETQYF.

Concerning this clonotype itself: A much larger clone lies one base from this, so it may be a read error. V gene TRBV13 combines with J gene TRBJ1-2, with 7 bases that match TRBD1. The CDR3 has 13 residues. Looked up from germline, CDR1 is PRHDT and CDR2 is FYEKMQ (reference sequence). The CDR3 DNA reads as TGTGTCAGCAGCCCAGGGGGACTGTGGGGCTACACCTTC. This translates into CVSSPGGLWGYTF.

The chain employs TRBV6-2 or TRBV6-3 and TRBJ2-4; D may be TRBD2 (5 bases). This CDR3 comprises 14 residues. V lost 5 bases and J 7 bases, leaving 15 bases between the germline ends. CDR1 MNHEY and CDR2 SVGEGT come from the germline V gene. For the CDR3, the DNA is TGTGCCAGCAGTCAATACGGGATGTGGAACATTCAGTACTTC. The encoded protein is CASSQYGMWNIQYF.

This clonotype occurred a few times. The rearrangement links TRBV6-2 or TRBV6-3 to TRBJ1-1; D gene ambiguous. In germline, CDR1 is MNHEY, CDR2 SVGEGT. The CDR3 is 14 amino acids. V gave up 2 bases and J gave up 0 bases, with 7 bases separating them. CDR3 sequence reads: CASSYRLMNTEAFF. The CDR3 DNA reads TGTGCCAGCAGTTACAGACTAATGAACACTGAAGCTTTCTTT.